One sample yielded the 5 T cell receptor beta chains listed below, sequenced in a study of cytomegalovirus exposure and HLA in healthy donors. 13 Jbeta primers and 60 Vbeta primers were used for the PCR. The protocol was immunoSEQ multiplex PCR, while the TCRdb copy is restricted to in-frame clones and leaves out a portion. The sample yields about 120,000 clones, roughly 78% seen once. The source material was PBMCs. These receptors were taken from a male donor in good health and CMV-seronegative.

Of note for this clone: Germline is not matched at one junction end, which may reflect a read error. This chain uses TRBV5-6 with TRBJ2-6; TRBD1 might be the D (5 bases). The CDR3 consists of 15 residues. CDR1 is SGHDT and CDR2 is YYEEEE in the germline V gene. The DNA of the CDR3 is TGTGCCAGCAGCTTCGTTCCCTCTGGGGCCAACGGCCTGACTTTC. Its translation is CASSFVPSGANGLTF.

J is TRBJ1-2 and V is TRBV7-3; 7 bases match TRBD1. Germline CDR1 is SGHTA and CDR2 is FQGTGA. There are 15 residues in the CDR3. J lost 1 base, V lost 5 bases, and 7 bases had no gene match. DNA of the CDR3: TGTGCCAGCAGCCCAGGGGGTCCATTTAACTATGGCTACACCTTC. As protein: CASSPGGPFNYGYTF.

The chain is built from TRBV30 and TRBJ2-5; no clear D gene. The V gene's germline CDR1 is GTSNPN and CDR2 SVGIG (reference sequence). Trimming removed 3 bases from V and 1 base from J, with 9 bases in between. This CDR3 spans 13 amino acids. CDR3 residues: CAWSNTLQETQYF. In nucleotides, the CDR3 is TGTGCCTGGAGCAACACCCTCCAAGAGACCCAGTACTTC. The full variable domain, rest sourced from reference TRBV30 and TRBJ2-5, is SQTIHQWPATLVQPVGSPLSLECTVEGTSNPNLYWYRQAAGRGLQLLFYSVGIGQISSEVPQNLSASRPQDRQFILSSKKLLLSDSGFYLCAWSNTLQETQYFGPGTRLLVL.

The rearrangement joins TRBV10-3 to TRBJ1-1; D is undetermined. Germline V CDR1 and CDR2: ENHRY, SYGVKD. Trimming stripped 8 bases from V and 7 bases from J, with 20 bases between. There are 14 residues in the CDR3. The CDR3 DNA follows: TGTGCCATCTCAAGAAGGTGGGCAGAAAATGAAGCTTTCTTT. Translation: CAISRRWAENEAFF.

The chain carries TRBV10-3 and TRBJ1-1; 7 positions agree with TRBD1. Trimming at V came to 7 bases and at J to 10 bases, leaving 15 bases not matched to a gene. The CDR3 is 14 residues long. The germline V gene has CDR1 ENHRY and CDR2 SYGVKD. The CDR3 sequence is CAINEDRDLSRAFF. The CDR3 nucleotides are TGTGCCATCAACGAAGACAGGGATCTGAGTCGAGCTTTCTTT.